This TCR beta chain was observed in a study of blood T cell repertoires in COVID-19. Study summary: The study drew acute and convalescent COVID-19 samples from the United States, Italy and Spain. Sample material is recorded as cDNA or gDNA derived from T cells, B-cell-depleted T cells, or PBMCs.

Some clones are missing from TCRdb's copy, which holds only in-frame ones; the method was immunoSEQ multiplex PCR. The top ten hold approximately 0.84% of the sample, which has around 260,000 clones, approximately 90% seen once. This clone was seen a handful of times. The germline V and J ends were trimmed by 0 bases and 5 bases, with 11 bases remaining between them. The CDR3 length is 15 residues. CDR1 and CDR2 from the germline V gene are MNHEY and SMNVEV (reference sequence). The receptor was derived from a man aged 25-45 years with acute or convalescent COVID-19. The rearrangement joins TRBV27 to TRBJ1-5; tentatively, D is TRBD1 (6 bases). The sample consisted of peripheral blood. DNA for the CDR3: TGTGCCAGCAGTTTATCTTCGACAGGACATCAGCCCCAGCATTTT. This codes for CASSLSSTGHQPQHF.